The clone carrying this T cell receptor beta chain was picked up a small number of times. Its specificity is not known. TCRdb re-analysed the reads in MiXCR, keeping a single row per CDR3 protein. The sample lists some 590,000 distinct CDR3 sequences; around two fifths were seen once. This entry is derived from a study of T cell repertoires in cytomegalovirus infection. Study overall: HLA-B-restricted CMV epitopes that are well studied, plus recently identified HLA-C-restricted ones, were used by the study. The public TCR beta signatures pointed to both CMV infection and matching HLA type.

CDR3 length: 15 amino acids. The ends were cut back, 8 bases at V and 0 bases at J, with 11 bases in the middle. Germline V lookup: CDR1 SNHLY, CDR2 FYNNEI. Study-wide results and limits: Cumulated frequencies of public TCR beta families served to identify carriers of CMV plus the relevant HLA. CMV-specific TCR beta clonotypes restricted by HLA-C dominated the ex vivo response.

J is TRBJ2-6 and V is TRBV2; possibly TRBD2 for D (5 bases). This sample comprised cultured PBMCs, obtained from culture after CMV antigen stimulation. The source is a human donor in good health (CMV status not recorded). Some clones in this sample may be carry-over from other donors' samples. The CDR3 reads CASGPGLSGANVLTF. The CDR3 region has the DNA TGTGCCAGCGGGCCCGGACTCTCTGGGGCCAACGTCCTGACTTTC.